This T cell receptor beta chain appears in the sequencing data of a study of blood T cells in healthy people across ages. Sample-barcoded 5' priming and a J-beta primer mix drove a second PCR of roughly 6 to 12 cycles. CDR3-containing paired-end reads numbered at least 3 million in each sample. TCRdb re-derived calls from the 5' RACE reads in MiXCR, one entry per CDR3 protein. The sample includes fewer than 700,000 distinct CDR3 sequences, around 38% of them seen just once. This clonotype was seen only a few times. What it recognizes is unknown. CDR3 length equals 14 residues. The V gene's germline CDR1 is WSHSY and CDR2 SAAADI. Whole-study results and caveats: The long-lived group displayed more naive CD4+ cells, plus higher diversity, than the aged donors did.

The V call is TRBV10-2, the J call TRBJ2-5; no clear D gene. TRBJ2-7 matches the DNA end more closely, so the J call is doubtful. The specimen was blood. This sequence originates from an elderly man in good health. CDR3 DNA: TGCGCCAGCAGTGAGTCGCACTTAACCTACGAGCAGTACTTC. Translation: CASSESHLTYEQYF.